Each of the 21 T cell receptor beta chains below was sequenced from the same sample in a study of identifying expanded T cells in peripheral blood. TCRdb's copy holds only in-frame clones and misses some; the assay was immunoSEQ multiplex PCR. The table records roughly 82,000 clones, 84% of them present only once. The specimen sequenced was blood. The source is a person between 18 and 70 years old in good health.

J is TRBJ2-2 and V is TRBV27; 7 nucleotides agree with TRBD1. CDR3 size: 16 residues. With 5 bases clipped from V and 6 bases from J, the junction kept 12 bases outside the gene matches. Germline CDR1 and CDR2: MNHEY and SMNVEV (reference sequence). Here the CDR3 reads CASSPSGTVAAGELFF. CDR3 nucleotide sequence: TGTGCCAGCAGTCCGTCCGGGACAGTGGCGGCCGGGGAGCTGTTTTTT.

The rearrangement joins TRBV28 to TRBJ1-4; tentatively, D is TRBD1 (6 bases). The CDR3 is 15 amino acids. Trimming stripped 5 bases from V and 6 bases from J, with 16 bases between. Per the germline V gene, CDR1 is MDHEN and CDR2 is SYDVKM. CDR3 residues: CASSPRVGGDEKLFF. The CDR3 DNA reads TGTGCCAGCAGTCCCCGGGTAGGGGGAGATGAAAAACTGTTTTTT.

The rearrangement links TRBV7-2 to TRBJ1-5; D is possibly TRBD1 (5 bases). Germline V gene lookup returns CDR1 SGHTA and CDR2 FQGNSA. Trimming removed 1 base at V and 6 bases at J, with 13 bases between. The CDR3 is 15 amino acids. The CDR3 DNA sequence: TGTGCCAGCAGCTTAGTAGGGGTAGGACGTCAGCCCCAGCATTTT. Protein: CASSLVGVGRQPQHF.

The CDR3: CASSISGENTGELFF. The CDR3 DNA reads as TGCGCCAGCAGCATAAGCGGGGAAAACACCGGGGAGCTGTTTTTT. The chain carries TRBV5-1 and TRBJ2-2; 7 bases are a match to TRBD2. The CDR3 runs to 15 residues. Germline V gives CDR1 SGHRS, CDR2 YFSETQ. The V gene end was trimmed by 4 bases and the J gene end by 2 bases; junction bases not matched to a gene: 5.

The rearrangement uses TRBV7-3 and TRBJ2-1; D gene ambiguous. Germline V gives CDR1 SGHTA, CDR2 FQGTGA. V was trimmed by 4 bases and J by 4 bases, leaving 11 bases between them. The CDR3 totals 14 residues. The CDR3 DNA follows: TGTGCCAGCAGCTCCCCAGGCCATTACAATGAGCAGTTCTTC. Translated, it gives CASSSPGHYNEQFF.

CDR3 in amino acids: CASIPTGGGETQYF. For the CDR3, the DNA is TGCGCCAGCATCCCTACAGGGGGGGGAGAGACCCAGTACTTC. This sequence joins TRBV5-1 and TRBJ2-5; D might be TRBD1 (8 bases). The CDR3 is 14 residues long. V dropped 6 bases and J dropped 4 bases, with 16 bases sitting between them. Germline V CDR1 and CDR2: SGHRS, YFSETQ.

The rearrangement uses TRBV7-2 and TRBJ2-3, with 9 bases aligning to TRBD1. The V segment lost 4 bases and the J segment 2 bases; nucleotides outside the gene matches: 16. Germline V gene sequence: CDR1 SGHTA, CDR2 FQGNSA. The CDR3 is 19 amino acids. The CDR3 DNA is TGTGCCAGCAGCTCCGGAAGCGGGACAGGGAGAGGGGCCACAGATACGCAGTATTTT. The encoded protein is CASSSGSGTGRGATDTQYF.

The chain has TRBV4-3 and TRBJ2-2, with D unclear. CDR3 length equals 14 residues. Between the trimmed V and J ends, which lost 0 bases and 3 bases, there was a span of 5 bases. The germline V gene has CDR1 LGHNA and CDR2 YSLEER. The DNA for the CDR3 is TGCGCCAGCAGCCAAGAAACGGACACCGGGGAGCTGTTTTTT. Translating it yields CASSQETDTGELFF.

The chain has TRBV28 and TRBJ1-1; D ambiguous. Germline lookup yields CDR1 MDHEN and CDR2 SYDVKM. The CDR3 runs 12 residues. Deletions cut 2 bases from V and 6 bases from J, with 7 bases between. CDR3 sequence reads: CASSLGIPEAFF. For the CDR3, the DNA is TGTGCCAGCAGTTTAGGGATCCCTGAAGCTTTCTTT.

This chain uses TRBV14 with TRBJ2-1; 9 bases are a match to TRBD2. The germline CDR1 and CDR2 sequences are SGHDN and FVKESK. CDR3 length equals 16 residues. V trimming: 4 bases; J trimming: 5 bases; junction bases outside the gene matches: 9. The CDR3 loop reads CASSPQSGRLNNEQFF. CDR3 DNA: TGTGCCAGCAGCCCCCAAAGCGGGAGGCTTAACAATGAGCAGTTCTTC. The full variable domain, completed using reference TRBV14 and TRBJ2-1, is EAGVTQFPSHSVIEKGQTVTLRCDPISGHDNLYWYRRVMGKEIKFLLHFVKESKQDESGMPNNRFLAERTGGTYSTLKVQPAELEDSGVYFCASSPQSGRLNNEQFFGPGTRLTVL.

This rearrangement joins TRBV9 to TRBJ1-4; no definite D call. V lost 0 bases and J 0 bases, leaving 12 bases between the germline ends. Germline V gene data show CDR1 as SGDLS and CDR2 as YYNGEE. The CDR3 contains 17 residues. The CDR3 loop reads CASSVGWPGTTNEKLFF. The CDR3 bases are TGTGCCAGCAGCGTAGGGTGGCCGGGGACAACTAATGAAAAACTGTTTTTT.

The rearrangement links TRBV9 to TRBJ2-5; D possibly corresponds to TRBD2 (5 bases). V lost 2 bases and J 5 bases, leaving 13 bases between the germline ends. The CDR3 has 14 amino acids. Germline V CDR1 and CDR2: SGDLS, YYNGEE. The CDR3 reads CASSVLPGMETQYF. The DNA for the CDR3 is TGTGCCAGCAGCGTCCTCCCGGGGATGGAGACCCAGTACTTC.

In this sample, this clone turned up once. The chain uses TRBV7-9 and TRBJ2-7; perhaps TRBD1 as D (6 bases). Trimming removed 5 bases at V and 1 base at J, with 12 bases between. CDR1 and CDR2 from the germline V gene are SEHNR and FQNEAQ (reference sequence). This CDR3 has 14 residues. CDR3 sequence: CASSPLGQSYEQYF. In DNA, the CDR3 is TGTGCCAGCAGCCCATTAGGACAGTCCTACGAGCAGTACTTC.

The chain recombines TRBV15 with TRBJ2-3; D unresolved. This CDR3 contains 17 residues. Trimming took off 1 base at V and 3 bases at J, with 17 bases between the two ends. Per the germline V gene, CDR1 is LNHNV and CDR2 is YYDKDF (reference sequence). DNA of the CDR3: TGTGCCACCAGCAGAGGATGGGTTGAGAGCCGTACAGATACGCAGTATTTT. It specifies CATSRGWVESRTDTQYF.

The chain couples TRBV5-1 to TRBJ2-3; 7 bases match TRBD2. CDR1 SGHRS and CDR2 YFSETQ come from the germline V gene. The CDR3 is 16 residues long. V shed 0 bases, J shed 5 bases, and the junction held 9 bases outside the gene matches. CDR3 DNA sequence: TGCGCCAGCAGCTTGGGTGGCGGGAGAATCGGAGATACGCAGTATTTT. Translated: CASSLGGGRIGDTQYF.

This rearrangement joins TRBV7-2 to TRBJ1-1; the D gene is possibly TRBD1 (5 bases). Per the germline V gene, CDR1 is SGHTA and CDR2 is FQGNSA. Trimming took off 4 bases at V and 0 bases at J, with 9 bases between the two ends. The CDR3 has 14 amino acids. CDR3 in amino acids: CASSSGHMNTEAFF. The CDR3 DNA sequence: TGTGCCAGCAGCTCTGGACACATGAACACTGAAGCTTTCTTT.

The gene calls are TRBV4-3 and TRBJ1-3; no reliable D call. Germline V CDR1 and CDR2: LGHNA, YSLEER. Between the trimmed V and J ends, which lost 4 bases and 2 bases, there was a span of 9 bases. The CDR3 covers 14 residues. CDR3 DNA: TGCGCCAGCAGCCTTTTGGGAGCTGGAAACACCATATATTTT. It specifies CASSLLGAGNTIYF.

This sequence joins TRBV7-9 and TRBJ2-6; TRBD1 matches at 10 bases. The germline V gene encodes CDR1 SEHNR and CDR2 FQNEAQ (reference sequence). The CDR3 is made up of 18 amino acids. V lost 1 base, J lost 3 bases, and 6 bases stayed unmatched. The CDR3 DNA sequence: TGTGCCAGCAGCTTAGTTGGCGACAGGGGGCTTGGGGCCAACGTCCTGACTTTC. Translating it yields CASSLVGDRGLGANVLTF.

This clone appeared once. The chain is built from TRBV18 and TRBJ1-1, with D uncertain. Germline V gene sequence: CDR1 KGHSH, CDR2 LQKENI. Trimming cost V 4 bases and J 3 bases, with 12 bases left between them. CDR3 size: 14 residues. In DNA form, the CDR3 reads TGTGCCAGCTCACAAGAACACCAGCACACTGAAGCTTTCTTT. Translated: CASSQEHQHTEAFF. The whole variable domain, filled in from reference TRBV18 and TRBJ1-1, reads NAGVMQNPRHLVRRRGQEARLRCSPMKGHSHVYWYRQLPEEGLKFMVYLQKENIIDESGMPKERFSAEFPKEGPSILRIQQVVRGDSAAYFCASSQEHQHTEAFFGQGTRLTVV.

The chain is built from TRBV18 and TRBJ2-1; perhaps TRBD1 as D (6 bases). The CDR3 has 14 amino acids. Germline V gives CDR1 KGHSH, CDR2 LQKENI. V dropped 3 bases and J dropped 1 base, with 7 bases sitting between them. The CDR3 region is CASSPGTSYNEQFF. CDR3 DNA sequence: TGTGCCAGCTCACCCGGGACATCCTACAATGAGCAGTTCTTC.

V and J are TRBV27 and TRBJ1-1, with D hard to call. The CDR3 runs to 13 residues. The germline V and J ends were trimmed by 4 bases and 4 bases, with 10 bases remaining between them. Germline assignment: CDR1 MNHEY and CDR2 SMNVEV (reference sequence). This chain's CDR3 is CASSSSTFTEAFF. Written as DNA, the CDR3 is TGTGCCAGCAGTTCCTCCACTTTCACTGAAGCTTTCTTT.